The clone carrying this T cell receptor (beta chain) was recorded a few times. Its cognate antigen is unknown. CDR3 length: 14 residues. V lost 5 bases and J lost 4, with 15 bases in between. Germline CDR1 is LNHNV and CDR2 is YYDKDF (reference sequence). The record originates from a study of T cell repertoires in cytomegalovirus infection. Study-wide background: The public TCR beta signatures pointed to both CMV infection and matching HLA type. Findings of the study overall: The study found HLA-C-restricted CMV-specific TCR beta clonotypes dominating the ex vivo response. CMV carriers having the relevant HLA were flagged by cumulative public TCR beta family frequency.

From the reads, TCRdb called clonotypes with MiXCR, one entry per CDR3 protein. Altogether about 890,000 distinct CDR3 sequences are present, 31% being singletons, with the ten largest covering over 11%. Sequencing used cultured CD8+ T cells from PBMCs, obtained from culture after CMV antigen stimulation. This chain uses TRBV15 with TRBJ2-7; D assignment may be TRBD1 or TRBD2 (5 bases each). The receptor was derived from a human donor in good health (CMV status not recorded). Some clones in this sample may be carry-over from other donors' samples. The CDR3 DNA is TGTGCCACCAGCTGGGTTGTGGGACCTTACGAGCAGTACTTC. Translation gives CATSWVVGPYEQYF.